Included here is one T cell receptor (beta chain) sequence, with context. What it binds is unknown. The sample is drawn from a study of cytomegalovirus exposure and HLA in healthy donors. The study drew the donors from its approximately 110-subject validation cohort, separate from the roughly 670-subject first cohort. Findings and limits, study-wide: The study designated 150 or so TCR beta chains cytomegalovirus-associated. The TCR clusters that emerged in the first cohort tended, a later analysis found, to co-occur in the roughly 120 validation repertoires.

The CDR3 extends over 15 amino acids. The J segment lost 3 bases and the V segment lost 6 bases, leaving 8 bases of the junction unmatched. Germline CDR1 and CDR2: MNHNY and SVGAGI (reference sequence). The protocol was immunoSEQ multiplex PCR, while the TCRdb copy is restricted to in-frame clones and leaves out a portion. The sample lists about 130,000 clones; roughly 89% were seen once. The chain carries TRBV6-6 and TRBJ2-7, with 10 bases fitting TRBD1. Source material: PBMCs. This clonotype was obtained from a man aged 25-45 years in good health and CMV-seronegative. Here the CDR3 DNA reads TGTGCCAGCAGCTGGGGACAGGGGAGGGGCTACGAGCAGTACTTC. Translating gives CASSWGQGRGYEQYF.